A selection of T cell receptor beta chains follows, all from one sample in a study of T cell repertoires in cytomegalovirus infection. MiXCR, applied by TCRdb to the reads, yields one record per CDR3 protein. The top ten hold 1.5% to 2% of the sample, which has 250,000 or so distinct CDR3 sequences, around an eighth seen once. The specimen sequenced was PBMCs. The receptor set was obtained from a human donor in good health (CMV status not recorded). Some clones in this sample may be carry-over from other donors' samples. Each CDR3 is given with its conserved first and last residue. The D gene is left open where the match is weak. Clone sizes are given selectively: once, few, many, or a class where the clone is expanded.

v_gene	d_gene	abundance	j_gene	CDR3aa	CDR3nt
TRBV6-5	TRBD1	-	TRBJ2-5	CASRAGGRETQYF	TGTGCCAGCAGGGCAGGGGGTCGAGAGACCCAGTACTTC
TRBV6-6	-	-	TRBJ2-1	CASSRVESYNEQFF	TGTGCCAGCAGTCGAGTGGAGTCCTACAATGAGCAGTTCTTC
TRBV19	TRBD1	few	TRBJ1-4	CASSDRAGGEKLFF	TGTGCCAGTAGCGACAGGGCAGGGGGTGAAAAACTGTTTTTT
TRBV5-1	-	many	TRBJ2-2	CASSLARQAANTGELFF	TGCGCCAGCAGCTTGGCCCGGCAGGCGGCGAACACCGGGGAGCTGTTTTTT
TRBV5-1	TRBD1	few	TRBJ1-1	CASSMNEGAGAEAFF	TGCGCCAGCAGCATGAATGAGGGGGCGGGGGCTGAAGCTTTCTTT
TRBV19	-	few	TRBJ2-7	CASSSPGGAGSYEQYF	TGTGCCAGTAGCTCCCCCGGGGGAGCCGGATCTTACGAGCAGTACTTC
TRBV7-2	-	many	TRBJ1-6	CASSEHSRAGDNSPLHF	TGTGCCAGCAGCGAGCATAGTCGGGCAGGAGATAATTCACCCCTCCACTTT
TRBV5-1	TRBD2	-	TRBJ2-3	CASSLMLAGGIDTQYF	TGCGCCAGCAGCTTGATGCTAGCGGGAGGGATAGATACGCAGTATTTT
TRBV7-8	-	many	TRBJ2-5	CASSLGPVETQYF	TGTGCCAGCAGCTTAGGCCCGGTAGAGACCCAGTACTTC
TRBV7-9	-	many	TRBJ2-7	CASSPRIGLYEQYF	TGTGCCAGCAGCCCCCGAATTGGCCTCTACGAGCAGTACTTC
TRBV29-1	TRBD2	few	TRBJ2-3	CSVGTSGTDTQYF	TGCAGCGTCGGGACTAGCGGCACAGATACGCAGTATTTT
TRBV19	-	-	TRBJ1-3	CASTEGGRNTIYF	TGTGCCAGCACGGAGGGCGGGAGGAACACCATATATTTT
TRBV7-2	TRBD2	many	TRBJ2-3	CASSPPGLAGGVSTQYF	TGTGCCAGCAGCCCCCCGGGACTAGCGGGGGGGGTTTCTACGCAGTATTTT
TRBV6-2/TRBV6-3	-	-	TRBJ1-2	CASSEVPNYGYTF	TGTGCCAGCAGTGAGGTTCCGAACTATGGCTACACCTTC
TRBV20-1	-	many	TRBJ1-2	CSAPSQGRKGYTF	TGCAGTGCCCCCAGCCAGGGGCGCAAAGGCTACACCTTC
TRBV19	-	many	TRBJ1-1	CASSIAGSGTEAFF	TGTGCCAGTAGTATAGCGGGTAGCGGCACTGAAGCTTTCTTT
TRBV7-2	TRBD1	many	TRBJ2-7	CASSFVGTGEYEQYF	TGTGCCAGCAGCTTTGTGGGGACAGGCGAATACGAGCAGTACTTC
TRBV29-1	-	few	TRBJ1-1	CSVSELGTEAFF	TGCAGCGTTTCTGAGTTAGGCACTGAAGCTTTCTTT
TRBV28	TRBD2	-	TRBJ2-3	CASSTGGRANTQYF	TGTGCCAGCTCCACGGGGGGGAGGGCAAATACGCAGTATTTT
TRBV5-1	TRBD2	many	TRBJ2-3	CASSLATIRAGEEDTQYF	TGCGCCAGCAGCTTGGCAACCATTAGAGCGGGAGAGGAAGATACGCAGTATTTT
TRBV19	-	many	TRBJ2-6	CASSSASGANVLTF	TGTGCCAGTAGTTCTGCCTCTGGGGCCAACGTCCTGACTTTC
TRBV30	-	few	TRBJ2-5	CAWSPRGQGKETQYF	TGTGCCTGGAGTCCACGGGGCCAGGGAAAAGAGACCCAGTACTTC
TRBV5-1	-	many	TRBJ1-5	CASSLNEPAKGSNVGSNQPQHF	TGCGCCAGCAGCTTGAACGAACCCGCAAAGGGCTCAAATGTAGGGAGCAATCAGCCCCAGCATTTT
TRBV9	TRBD1	-	TRBJ2-7	CASSVVGTGNDEQYF	TGTGCCAGCAGCGTAGTCGGGACAGGGAATGACGAGCAGTACTTC
TRBV7-6	TRBD1	many	TRBJ1-4	CASSQKTTGGNEKLFF	TGTGCCAGCAGCCAAAAGACGACAGGGGGAAATGAAAAACTGTTTTTT
TRBV28	TRBD2	many	TRBJ2-1	CASSKTGTRSYNEQFF	TGTGCCAGCAGTAAAACCGGGACTAGATCCTACAATGAGCAGTTCTTC
TRBV30	-	-	TRBJ2-7	CAWGSAYEQYF	TGTGCCTGGGGCTCCGCCTACGAGCAGTACTTC
TRBV5-1	TRBD2	many	TRBJ2-2	CASSLIRGLAGVSTGELFF	TGCGCCAGCAGCTTGATAAGGGGACTAGCGGGAGTCTCCACCGGGGAGCTGTTTTTT
TRBV4-3	TRBD1	many	TRBJ1-1	CASSQEGTVNTEAFF	TGCGCCAGCAGCCAAGAAGGGACAGTGAACACTGAAGCTTTCTTT
TRBV11-2	TRBD1	many	TRBJ1-2	CASSPGGYGYTF	TGTGCCAGCAGCCCAGGGGGGTATGGCTACACCTTC
TRBV28	-	few	TRBJ1-5	CAIQGSNQPQHF	TGTGCCATCCAAGGTAGCAATCAGCCCCAGCATTTT
TRBV2	-	few	TRBJ1-3	CASSEGVPSGNTIYF	TGTGCCAGCAGTGAAGGGGTACCCTCTGGAAACACCATATATTTT
TRBV28	TRBD1	many	TRBJ1-5	CASSTMTGSNQPQHF	TGTGCCAGCAGTACCATGACAGGGAGCAATCAGCCCCAGCATTTT
TRBV15	TRBD1	few	TRBJ2-7	CATSREGPGTGETYEQYF	TGTGCCACCAGCAGAGAGGGACCCGGGACAGGGGAAACCTACGAGCAGTACTTC
TRBV6-2/TRBV6-3	-	many	TRBJ1-5	CASSRPQGRNQPQHF	TGTGCCAGCAGTAGGCCACAGGGCCGCAATCAGCCCCAGCATTTT
TRBV7-2	TRBD1	medium-sized	TRBJ1-2	CASSRWDRERDGYTF	TGTGCCAGCAGCCGATGGGACAGAGAAAGGGATGGCTACACCTTC
TRBV20-1	TRBD2	-	TRBJ2-1	CSARDWLAGVVYNEQFF	TGCAGTGCTAGAGATTGGTTAGCGGGAGTTGTATACAATGAGCAGTTCTTC
TRBV20-1	TRBD2	-	TRBJ2-3	CSARVKLAGKADTQYF	TGCAGTGCTAGAGTGAAGCTAGCGGGGAAAGCAGATACGCAGTATTTT
TRBV19	TRBD1	many	TRBJ2-6	CASGKRQGPPGANVLTF	TGTGCCAGCGGAAAAAGACAGGGCCCTCCTGGGGCCAACGTCCTGACTTTC
TRBV28	TRBD1	few	TRBJ1-1	CASSDRAYTEAFF	TGTGCCAGCAGTGACAGGGCTTACACTGAAGCTTTCTTT
TRBV6-2/TRBV6-3	TRBD1	many	TRBJ1-1	CASSYAPSGQALNTEAFF	TGTGCCAGCAGTTACGCTCCCTCGGGACAGGCCTTGAACACTGAAGCTTTCTTT
TRBV6-2/TRBV6-3	TRBD2	many	TRBJ2-7	CASSSPPGLDFSYEQYF	TGTGCCAGCAGTAGCCCCCCGGGACTAGACTTCTCCTACGAGCAGTACTTC
TRBV28	-	-	TRBJ1-2	CASNTPVWDGYTF	TGTGCCAGCAATACCCCTGTTTGGGATGGCTACACCTTC
TRBV29-1	TRBD1	-	TRBJ1-1	CSCWEKGANTEAFF	TGCAGCTGTTGGGAGAAGGGGGCAAACACTGAAGCTTTCTTT